One sample yielded the 23 T cell receptor beta chains listed below, sequenced in a study of response to subunit inactivated influenza vaccine. TCRdb used MiXCR to reprocess the RT-PCR reads, holding one entry per CDR3 protein. Among approximately 230,000 distinct CDR3 sequences listed, about 12% were seen once. Sequenced here: non-naive T cells sorted from PBMCs, sampled around 14 days before vaccination. These receptors came from a middle-aged man who received an inactivated influenza vaccine.

This clonotype was counted ten times or more. The rearrangement uses TRBV5-1 and TRBJ2-5, with D perhaps matching TRBD1 (5 bases). Trimming took off 0 bases at V and 2 bases at J, with 11 bases between the two ends. Germline V gene lookup returns CDR1 SGHRS and CDR2 YFSETQ. There are 15 residues in the CDR3. CDR3 nucleotides: TGCGCCAGCAGCTTGGAACCGGACAAGCAAGAGACCCAGTACTTC. It translates to CASSLEPDKQETQYF.

This clonotype showed up just a few times. This chain joins TRBV2 and TRBJ2-5; 7 nucleotides line up with TRBD1. Germline CDR1 and CDR2: SNHLY and FYNNEI. V was pared by 6 bases and J by 5 bases, with 9 bases of the junction left unmatched. The CDR3 sequence is 14 residues long. CDR3 loop: CASRTLGGGETQYF. The CDR3 DNA is TGTGCCAGCAGGACCTTAGGGGGCGGTGAGACCCAGTACTTC.

This clonotype was seen a few times. The chain joins TRBV5-1 to TRBJ2-3; 7 nucleotides match TRBD2. In germline, CDR1 is SGHRS, CDR2 YFSETQ. The V and J ends lost 4 bases and 4 bases, in that order; junction bases with no gene match: 6. CDR3 size: 14 residues. The CDR3 DNA follows: TGCGCCAGCAGCCCCGGGACTACGGCAGATACGCAGTATTTT. Translation gives CASSPGTTADTQYF.

This chain links TRBV29-1 with TRBJ2-1; no definite D call. This CDR3 is 13 amino acids long. From germline, CDR1 is SQVTM and CDR2 ANQGSEA. V was pared by 6 bases and J by 10 bases, with 19 bases between. The CDR3 DNA is TGCAGCGTCATACCTCTCACCGGAATCGAGCAGTTCTTC. Its translation is CSVIPLTGIEQFF.

Only a few counts were recorded for this clonotype. This chain uses TRBV7-9 with TRBJ1-6, with D uncertain. Per germline, CDR1 SEHNR and CDR2 FQNEAQ (reference sequence). V was pared by 0 bases and J by 9 bases, with 15 bases between. CDR3 length equals 16 residues. DNA for the CDR3: TGTGCCAGCAGCTTAGCGCCGATGGCAGCAGGTTCACCCCTCCACTTT. Its protein product is CASSLAPMAAGSPLHF.

The chain combines TRBV7-2 with TRBJ2-1; D is perhaps TRBD2 (6 bases). The CDR3 runs to 17 residues. CDR1 is SGHTA, CDR2 FQGNSA, per germline. V lost 4 bases to trimming and J lost 0 bases, with 16 bases between them. Here the CDR3 reads CASSSRGGRFSYNEQFF. The CDR3 DNA follows: TGTGCCAGCAGCTCCCGTGGGGGGAGGTTCTCCTACAATGAGCAGTTCTTC.

This clonotype turned up a few times. V gene TRBV11-3 combines with J gene TRBJ2-2; D may match TRBD1 or TRBD2 (5 bases each). With 5 bases removed from V and 7 bases from J, the gap between germline ends came to 14 bases. The CDR3 loop spans 14 amino acids. CDR1 SGHNT and CDR2 YENEEA come from the germline V gene. CDR3 loop: CASSDGGADGELFF. The CDR3 nucleotides read TGTGCCAGCAGCGATGGGGGAGCGGACGGGGAGCTGTTTTTT.

The rearrangement links TRBV4-3 to TRBJ2-2, with D possibly matching TRBD1 (6 bases). The CDR3 runs 16 residues. V dropped 4 bases and J dropped 8 bases, with 20 bases sitting between them. CDR1 is LGHNA and CDR2 is YSLEER in the germline V gene. CDR3 sequence reads: CASSRGQFGSSGELFF. The DNA of the CDR3 is TGCGCCAGCAGCCGAGGACAGTTTGGGTCTTCTGGGGAGCTGTTTTTT.

The gene calls are TRBV7-2 and TRBJ2-7; 7 nucleotides agree with TRBD2. The CDR3 spans 15 residues. Germline V lookup: CDR1 SGHTA, CDR2 FQGNSA. J lost 0 bases, V lost 5 bases, and 7 bases had no gene match. The CDR3 sequence: CASSPGRGVSYEQYF. The DNA for the CDR3 is TGTGCCAGCAGCCCTGGCCGGGGGGTCTCCTACGAGCAGTACTTC.

In this sample, this clonotype turned up a few times. The CDR3 sequence is CATGQSRTDTQYF. CDR3 DNA sequence: TGTGCCACCGGACAGTCCCGCACAGATACGCAGTATTTT. The gene calls are TRBV6-6 and TRBJ2-3; possibly TRBD1 for D (6 bases). The V gene's germline CDR1 is MNHNY and CDR2 SVGAGI (reference sequence). The CDR3 contains 13 residues. V dropped 10 bases and J dropped 1 base, with 12 bases sitting between them.

This clonotype was detected ten times or more. The V and J genes are TRBV4-1 and TRBJ2-1; 11 bases fit TRBD2. The CDR3 sequence is 18 residues long. V trimming: 2 bases; J trimming: 0 bases; junction bases outside the gene matches: 6. Germline V gene lookup returns CDR1 MGHRA and CDR2 YSYEKL. CDR3 nucleotide sequence: TGCGCCAGCAGCCAACTTAGCGGGGGGGTGAGCTCCTACAATGAGCAGTTCTTC. This translates into CASSQLSGGVSSYNEQFF.

The CDR3 bases are TGTGCCAGTAGTAGTACATCGACGGGGAATTACAATGAGCAGTTCTTC. Its protein is CASSSTSTGNYNEQFF. The rearrangement uses TRBV19 and TRBJ2-1; D might be TRBD2 (5 bases). CDR3 length equals 16 residues. V was clipped by 4 bases and J by 4 bases, with 17 bases between them. CDR1 LNHDA and CDR2 SQIVND come from the germline V gene (reference sequence).

On this clonotype itself: The junction departs from the called germline gene at one end, perhaps through a read error. The rearrangement joins TRBV20-1 to TRBJ2-2; 12 bases align to TRBD2. This CDR3 region has 16 residues. CDR1 and CDR2 (germline): DFQATT, SNEGSKA (reference sequence). CDR3: CCARNLAGGQDGELFF. DNA for the CDR3: TGCTGTGCTAGAAATCTAGCGGGGGGGCAAGACGGGGAGCTGTTTTTT.

This clonotype was seen ten or more times. It is unclear where the CDR3 begins or ends on the DNA, so no DNA is shown, and the CDR3 is as TCRdb lists it. The genes are TRBV3-1 and TRBJ2-7; the table's D call TRBD1 went unverified against the DNA. A total of 14 residues make up the CDR3, ends included. Germline CDR1 LGHDT, CDR2 YNNKEL (reference sequence). CDR3 region: CASSQSGRADEQYF.

The gene calls are TRBV29-1 and TRBJ2-7; TRBD1 matches 8 bases. The junction had 8 bases not matched to a gene; V was cut back by 7 bases and J by 3 bases. The CDR3 length is 13 residues. The germline V gene encodes CDR1 SQVTM and CDR2 ANQGSEA. CDR3 DNA: TGCAGCGCCGGTATAGGACAGGGCTACGAGCAGTACTTC. This encodes CSAGIGQGYEQYF.

The genes are TRBV4-1 and TRBJ1-4; TRBD1 matches 10 bases. V gave up 4 bases and J gave up 6 bases; unmatched junction bases: 5. The CDR3 totals 15 residues. CDR1 is MGHRA and CDR2 is YSYEKL in the germline V gene. CDR3 loop: CASSPDGTGDEKLFF. CDR3 in DNA: TGCGCCAGCAGCCCAGACGGGACAGGGGATGAAAAACTGTTTTTT.

This clonotype has only a few counts. V usage is TRBV12-3 or TRBV12-4 and J usage is TRBJ2-4, with 10 bases matching TRBD1. The CDR3 contains 17 residues. Trimming cost V 6 bases and J 2 bases; bases outside gene matches: 10. CDR3 protein: CASRRTGGSTTKNIQYF. CDR3 bases: TGTGCCAGCAGGAGGACAGGGGGTTCCACAACCAAAAACATTCAGTACTTC.

The rearrangement joins TRBV7-2 to TRBJ2-5, with D perhaps matching TRBD1 or TRBD2 (6 bases each). The CDR3 covers 15 residues. The germline CDR1 and CDR2 sequences are SGHTA and FQGNSA. V lost 5 bases to trimming and J lost 4 bases, with 17 bases between them. Here the CDR3 DNA reads TGTGCCAGCAGCCCCCGTAACGGGGGCCGAGAGACCCAGTACTTC. It specifies CASSPRNGGRETQYF. The variable domain in full, completed from reference TRBV7-2 and TRBJ2-5, reads GAGVSQSPSNKVTEKGKDVELRCDPISGHTALYWYRQSLGQGLEFLIYFQGNSAPDKSGLPSDRFSAERTGGSVSTLTIQRTQQEDSAVYLCASSPRNGGRETQYFGPGTRLLVL.

Remarks on this clonotype: One end of the junction varies from germline; a read error may be responsible. The J gene is TRBJ2-1, the V gene TRBV11-2; D may be TRBD1 (6 bases). This CDR3 has 14 amino acids. Germline V gene lookup returns CDR1 SGHAT and CDR2 FQNNGV. In nucleotides, the CDR3 is TGTGTCAGCAGCTTAGGGACAACCCCCACGGGGCAGTTCTTC. The encoded protein is CVSSLGTTPTGQFF.

This clonotype has a single count. The chain has TRBV19 and TRBJ2-6; D gene unclear. With 1 base removed from V and 0 bases from J, the gap between germline ends came to 7 bases. In germline, CDR1 is LNHDA, CDR2 SQIVND (reference sequence). This CDR3 is built from 16 residues. CDR3 protein: CASSIGRYSGANVLTF. In nucleotides, the CDR3 is TGTGCCAGTAGTATAGGTCGGTACTCTGGGGCCAACGTCCTGACTTTC.

The gene calls are TRBV4-2 and TRBJ2-3; D is unresolved. CDR3 length equals 12 residues. V dropped 0 bases and J dropped 3 bases, with 1 base sitting between them. Germline CDR1 is LGHNA and CDR2 is YNFKEQ. The CDR3 coding sequence is TGTGCCAGCAGCCAAGAAACAGATACGCAGTATTTT. This gives the protein CASSQETDTQYF.

V is TRBV20-1 and J is TRBJ2-2; 9 bases map to TRBD1. Per the germline V gene, CDR1 is DFQATT and CDR2 is SNEGSKA (reference sequence). Trimming cost V 6 bases and J 5 bases; bases outside gene matches: 4. CDR3 length: 13 amino acids. The CDR3 DNA follows: TGCAGTGCAGGGACAGGGAGAACCGGGGAGCTGTTTTTT. Amino acid sequence: CSAGTGRTGELFF.

In its sample, this clonotype was seen a few times. The chain uses TRBV15 and TRBJ2-7; D perhaps matches TRBD2 (5 bases). The CDR3 runs to 14 residues. Germline loops: CDR1 LNHNV, CDR2 YYDKDF (reference sequence). The V end was cut by 4 bases, the J end by 6 bases, with 16 bases between. The CDR3 reads CATSKRTGLTEQYF. CDR3 sequence (DNA): TGTGCCACCAGCAAGAGGACTGGCCTTACCGAGCAGTACTTC.